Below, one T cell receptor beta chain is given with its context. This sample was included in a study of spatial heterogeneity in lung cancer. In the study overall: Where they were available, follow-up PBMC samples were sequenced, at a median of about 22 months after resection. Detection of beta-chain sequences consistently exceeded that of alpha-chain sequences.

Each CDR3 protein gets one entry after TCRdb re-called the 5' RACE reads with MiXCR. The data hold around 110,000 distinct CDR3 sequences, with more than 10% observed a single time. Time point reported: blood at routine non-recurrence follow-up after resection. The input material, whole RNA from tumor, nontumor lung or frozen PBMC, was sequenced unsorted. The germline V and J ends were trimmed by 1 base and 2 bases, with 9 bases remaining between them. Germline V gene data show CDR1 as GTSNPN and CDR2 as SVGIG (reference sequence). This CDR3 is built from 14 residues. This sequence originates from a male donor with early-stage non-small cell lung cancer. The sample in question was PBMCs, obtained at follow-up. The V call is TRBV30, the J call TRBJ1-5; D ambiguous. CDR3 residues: CAWSAAGRNQPQHF. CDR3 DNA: TGTGCCTGGAGTGCCGCAGGTCGCAATCAGCCCCAGCATTTT.